This T cell receptor (beta chain) was recovered during a study of T cells in Graves' hyperthyroidism and ophthalmopathy. Exclusion of a patient resulted from uncontrolled infection, other autoimmune disease, pregnancy or lactation. With 1 base clipped from V and 7 bases from J, the junction kept 5 bases outside the gene matches. The V gene's germline CDR1 is MGHRA and CDR2 YSYEKL. This CDR3 is 16 amino acids long. TCR beta CDR3 regions were amplified from RNA. TCR CDR3 underwent first-round RT-PCR with the HTBI primer set. TCRdb processed the multiplex PCR reads anew with MiXCR; each CDR3 protein has one entry. The table records hundreds of thousands of distinct CDR3 sequences, around 21% of them present only once.

Sequencing input: blood. V gene TRBV4-1 combines with J gene TRBJ1-6; 9 bases are shared with TRBD1. This TCR came from a man aged 30 to 39 with Graves' ophthalmopathy. CDR3 sequence reads: CASSQVQGAKNSPLHF. Here the CDR3 DNA reads TGCGCCAGCAGCCAAGTACAGGGGGCGAAAAATTCACCCCTCCACTTT.